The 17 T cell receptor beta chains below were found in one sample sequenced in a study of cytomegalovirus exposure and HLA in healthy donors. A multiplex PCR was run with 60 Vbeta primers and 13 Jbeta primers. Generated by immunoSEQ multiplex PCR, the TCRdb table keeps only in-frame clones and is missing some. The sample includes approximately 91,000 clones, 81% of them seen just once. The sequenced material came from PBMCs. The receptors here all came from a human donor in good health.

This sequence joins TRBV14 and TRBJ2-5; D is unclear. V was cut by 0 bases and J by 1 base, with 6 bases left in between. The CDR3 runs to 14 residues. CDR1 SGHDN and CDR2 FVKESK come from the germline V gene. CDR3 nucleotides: TGTGCCAGCAGCCAAGACCAGATCCAAGAGACCCAGTACTTC. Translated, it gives CASSQDQIQETQYF.

The CDR3 protein is CASSQDSGTGGETQYF. Here the CDR3 DNA reads TGTGCCAGCAGCCAAGATTCGGGGACTGGAGGAGAGACCCAGTACTTC. The chain carries TRBV4-2 and TRBJ2-5; TRBD2 is a possible D gene (6 bases). V lost 0 bases, J lost 4 bases, and 15 bases lay in between. This CDR3 contains 16 residues. The germline CDR1 and CDR2 sequences are LGHNA and YNFKEQ.

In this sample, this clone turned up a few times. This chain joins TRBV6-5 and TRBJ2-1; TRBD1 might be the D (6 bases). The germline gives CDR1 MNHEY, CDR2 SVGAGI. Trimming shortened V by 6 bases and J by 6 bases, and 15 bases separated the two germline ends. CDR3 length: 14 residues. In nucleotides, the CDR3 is TGTGCCAGCAGCCAGGGGCAGGGCCGCAATGAGCAGTTCTTC. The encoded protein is CASSQGQGRNEQFF.

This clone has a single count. For the CDR3, the DNA is TGTGCCAGCAGCTTCCAGCGGACTAGCACAGATACGCAGTATTTT. Its translation is CASSFQRTSTDTQYF. The chain is built from TRBV7-2 and TRBJ2-3, with TRBD2 as a possible D gene (5 bases). CDR1 and CDR2 from the germline V gene are SGHTA and FQGNSA. The CDR3 is made up of 15 amino acids. Trimming removed 3 bases from V and 0 bases from J, with 10 bases in between.

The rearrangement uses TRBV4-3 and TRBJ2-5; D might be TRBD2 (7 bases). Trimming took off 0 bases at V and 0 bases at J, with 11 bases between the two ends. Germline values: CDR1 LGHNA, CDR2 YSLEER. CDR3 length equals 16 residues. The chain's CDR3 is CASSQEGRGNQETQYF. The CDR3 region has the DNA TGCGCCAGCAGCCAAGAGGGGAGGGGGAACCAAGAGACCCAGTACTTC.

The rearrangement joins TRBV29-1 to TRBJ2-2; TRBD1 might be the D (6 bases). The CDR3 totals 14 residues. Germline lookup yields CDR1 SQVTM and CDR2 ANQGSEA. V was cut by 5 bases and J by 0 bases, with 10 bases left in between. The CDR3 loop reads CSVYGTPNTGELFF. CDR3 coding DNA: TGCAGCGTTTACGGGACACCGAACACCGGGGAGCTGTTTTTT.

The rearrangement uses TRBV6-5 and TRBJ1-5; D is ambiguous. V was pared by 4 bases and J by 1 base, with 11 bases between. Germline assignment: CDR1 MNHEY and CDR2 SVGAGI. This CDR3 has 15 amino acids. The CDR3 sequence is CASSSRTGSNQPQHF. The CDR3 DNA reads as TGTGCCAGCAGTTCGCGGACGGGGAGCAATCAGCCCCAGCATTTT.

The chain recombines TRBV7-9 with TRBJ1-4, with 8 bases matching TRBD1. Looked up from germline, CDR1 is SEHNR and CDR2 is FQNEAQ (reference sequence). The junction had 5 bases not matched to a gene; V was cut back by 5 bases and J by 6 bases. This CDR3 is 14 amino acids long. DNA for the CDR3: TGTGCCAGCAGCGGACGACAGGGGTATGAAAAACTGTTTTTT. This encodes CASSGRQGYEKLFF. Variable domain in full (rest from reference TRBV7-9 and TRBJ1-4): DTGVSQNPRHKITKRGQNVTFRCDPISEHNRLYWYRQTLGQGPEFLTYFQNEAQLEKSRLLSDRFSAERPKGSFSTLEIQRTEQGDSAMYLCASSGRQGYEKLFFGSGTQLSVL.

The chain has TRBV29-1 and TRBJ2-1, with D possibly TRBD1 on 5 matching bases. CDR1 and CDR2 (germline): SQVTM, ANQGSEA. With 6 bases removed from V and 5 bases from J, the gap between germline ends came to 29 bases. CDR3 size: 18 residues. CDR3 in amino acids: CSVSGTSATASLHNEQFF. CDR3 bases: TGCAGCGTCTCCGGAACCTCTGCGACAGCCTCCCTTCACAATGAGCAGTTCTTC.

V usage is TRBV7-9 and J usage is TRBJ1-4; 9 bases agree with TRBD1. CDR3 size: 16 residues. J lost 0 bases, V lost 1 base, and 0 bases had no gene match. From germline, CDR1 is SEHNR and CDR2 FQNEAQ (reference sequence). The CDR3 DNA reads TGTGCCAGCAGCTTAGGGGACAGGGCAACTAATGAAAAACTGTTTTTT. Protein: CASSLGDRATNEKLFF.

In DNA form, the CDR3 reads TGTGCCAGCAGCTTGGACAGCAGTAGGAATGAGCAGTTCTTC. Translated, it gives CASSLDSSRNEQFF. J is TRBJ2-1 and V is TRBV7-3; TRBD1 might be the D (6 bases). CDR1 is SGHTA and CDR2 is FQGTGA in the germline V gene. V gave up 3 bases and J gave up 7 bases, with 13 bases separating them. The CDR3 extends over 14 amino acids. The entire variable domain, with the rest obtained from reference TRBV7-3 and TRBJ2-1, is as follows: GAGVSQTPSNKVTEKGKYVELRCDPISGHTALYWYRQSLGQGPEFLIYFQGTGAADDSGLPNDRFFAVRPEGSVSTLKIQRTERGDSAVYLCASSLDSSRNEQFFGPGTRLTVL.

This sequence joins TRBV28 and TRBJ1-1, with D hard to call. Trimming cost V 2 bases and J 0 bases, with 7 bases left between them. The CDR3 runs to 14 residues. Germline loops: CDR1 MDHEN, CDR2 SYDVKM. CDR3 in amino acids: CASSLTAMNTEAFF. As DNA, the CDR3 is TGTGCCAGCAGTTTAACAGCCATGAACACTGAAGCTTTCTTT.

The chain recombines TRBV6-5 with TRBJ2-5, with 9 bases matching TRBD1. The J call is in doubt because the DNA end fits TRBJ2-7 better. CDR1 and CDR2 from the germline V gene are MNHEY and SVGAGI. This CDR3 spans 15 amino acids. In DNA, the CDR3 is TGTGCCAGCAGTTATCCCGGGACAGGGTTCTACGAGCAGTACTTC. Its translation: CASSYPGTGFYEQYF.

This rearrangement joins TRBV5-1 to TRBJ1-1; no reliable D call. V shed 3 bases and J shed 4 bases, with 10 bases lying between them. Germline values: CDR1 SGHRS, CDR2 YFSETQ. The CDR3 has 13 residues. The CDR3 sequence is CASSSGSGTEAFF. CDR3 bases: TGCGCCAGCAGCTCAGGTAGTGGCACTGAAGCTTTCTTT.

CDR3 amino acids: CASSLFLLAGGSSSYNEQFF. CDR3 sequence (DNA): TGTGCCAGCAGCCTATTTTTGCTAGCGGGGGGGAGCAGCTCCTACAATGAGCAGTTCTTC. The chain couples TRBV13 to TRBJ2-1; 12 positions agree with TRBD2. CDR3 length equals 20 residues. The germline gives CDR1 PRHDT, CDR2 FYEKMQ (reference sequence). The V segment lost 5 bases and the J segment 0 bases; nucleotides outside the gene matches: 14.

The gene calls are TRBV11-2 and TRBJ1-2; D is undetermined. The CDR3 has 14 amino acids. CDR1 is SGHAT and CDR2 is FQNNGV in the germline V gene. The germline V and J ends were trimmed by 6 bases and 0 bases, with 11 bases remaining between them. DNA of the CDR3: TGTGCCAGCAGTAAGACCGACACTAACTATGGCTACACCTTC. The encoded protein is CASSKTDTNYGYTF.

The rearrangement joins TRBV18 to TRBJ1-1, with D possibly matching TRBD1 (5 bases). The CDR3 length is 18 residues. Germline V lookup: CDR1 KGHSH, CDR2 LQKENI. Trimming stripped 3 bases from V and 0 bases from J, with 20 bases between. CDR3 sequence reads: CASSPDHPGQAMNTEAFF. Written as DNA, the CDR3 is TGTGCCAGCTCACCCGACCATCCCGGACAAGCCATGAACACTGAAGCTTTCTTT.